The clone carrying this TCR beta chain showed up just once. The data belong to a study of radiation and T cells in renal cell carcinoma. TCRdb's copy holds only in-frame clones and misses some; the assay was immunoSEQ multiplex PCR. This table holds fewer than 85,000 clones, 70% to 90% found once. Time point defined: blood 4 weeks post-SBRT, at nephrectomy. Treatment indicated: 15 Gy SBRT to primary tumor, nephrectomy 4 weeks later. V was cut by 4 bases and J by 4 bases, with 11 bases left in between. The CDR3 runs 13 residues. Germline values: CDR1 MNHNS, CDR2 SASEGT. The rearrangement joins TRBV6-1 to TRBJ2-7; D is perhaps TRBD1 (6 bases). The source material was blood, sampled from a patient whose treatment included radiotherapy and nephrectomy. This clonotype originated in a woman aged 70-85 years with renal cell carcinoma. DNA of the CDR3: TGTGCCAGCAGTGGGCGAGGACAGTACGAGCAGTACTTC. Translated, it gives CASSGRGQYEQYF.